The 25 T cell receptor beta chains listed next were all sequenced from one sample in a study of neurological immune-mediated disorders. TCRdb analysed the 5' RACE reads with MiXCR anew, one entry per CDR3 protein. The sample records about 120,000 distinct CDR3 sequences, 3% to 3.5% being singletons. The sequencing input was PBMCs. The source of these receptors is a woman in her twenties or thirties with multiple sclerosis.

In this sample, this clonotype turned up many times. This chain joins TRBV7-9 and TRBJ1-2, with unresolved D. The CDR3 has 13 residues. Trimming stripped 0 bases from V and 5 bases from J, with 7 bases between. Germline loops: CDR1 SEHNR, CDR2 FQNEAQ (reference sequence). The CDR3 loop is CASSLAVGYGYTF. The CDR3 bases are TGTGCCAGCAGCTTAGCGGTTGGGTATGGCTACACCTTC.

This clonotype was counted at least ten times. V and J are TRBV5-6 and TRBJ2-5, with a possible D match to TRBD2 (5 bases). The V end was cut by 2 bases, the J end by 4 bases, with 6 bases between. The germline gives CDR1 SGHDT, CDR2 YYEEEE. CDR3 size: 12 residues. The CDR3 spells CASSFGLETQYF. The DNA of the CDR3 is TGTGCCAGCAGCTTTGGACTAGAGACCCAGTACTTC.

This clonotype was found many times. The CDR3 nucleotides are TGTGCCAGCACTAGGACCGGGACAACTTCCTACGAGCAGTACTTC. Translation gives CASTRTGTTSYEQYF. The chain recombines TRBV6-2 or TRBV6-3 with TRBJ2-7; perhaps TRBD1 as D (6 bases). Germline V gene lookup returns CDR1 MNHEY and CDR2 SVGEGT. The length of the CDR3 is 15 residues. V was cut by 7 bases and J by 1 base, with 17 bases left in between.

At least ten counts were recorded for this clonotype. This rearrangement joins TRBV20-1 to TRBJ2-7; 7 nucleotides match TRBD2. The CDR3 is made up of 12 amino acids. J gave up 2 bases and V 5 bases, and 3 bases lay outside the gene matches. Per the germline V gene, CDR1 is DFQATT and CDR2 is SNEGSKA (reference sequence). In DNA form, the CDR3 reads TGCAGTGCTGGGGACTATACCTACGAGCAGTACTTC. Protein sequence: CSAGDYTYEQYF.

This clonotype was seen repeatedly, ten times or more. The V gene is TRBV20-1, the J gene TRBJ2-5; D may correspond to TRBD1 or TRBD2 (5 bases each). The CDR3 covers 13 residues. Per germline, CDR1 DFQATT and CDR2 SNEGSKA (reference sequence). Trimming removed 3 bases from V and 4 bases from J, with 12 bases in between. The CDR3 region is CSARWGNIETQYF. For the CDR3, the DNA is TGCAGTGCTAGGTGGGGGAATATAGAGACCCAGTACTTC.

In its sample, this clonotype was seen many times. The chain's CDR3 is CASSLLGGSGTGELFF. The CDR3 DNA reads as TGTGCCAGCAGCCTGTTAGGGGGTTCGGGAACCGGGGAGCTGTTTTTT. The V gene is TRBV3-1, the J gene TRBJ2-2, with D possibly TRBD1 on 6 matching bases. The CDR3 covers 16 residues. Germline CDR1 and CDR2: LGHDT and YNNKEL (reference sequence). Trimming cost V 4 bases and J 5 bases, with 17 bases left between them.

This clonotype has just a few counts. The chain employs TRBV6-6 and TRBJ2-6; unclear D gene. Germline loops: CDR1 MNHNY, CDR2 SVGAGI (reference sequence). This CDR3 is built from 18 residues. The V gene lost 2 bases and the J gene lost 0 bases, with 14 bases spanning the gap. CDR3 region: CASSYSPGALSGANVLTF. CDR3 in DNA: TGTGCCAGCAGTTACAGTCCGGGCGCCCTCTCTGGGGCCAACGTCCTGACTTTC.

This clonotype was seen only a few times. As DNA, the CDR3 is TGCGCCAGCAGTTTCGGACCGGGCTCCGAGCAGTACTTC. Amino acid sequence: CASSFGPGSEQYF. The chain employs TRBV5-1 and TRBJ2-7; D gene uncertain. V was clipped by 5 bases and J by 6 bases, with 15 bases between them. CDR1 is SGHRS and CDR2 is YFSETQ in the germline V gene. CDR3 length equals 13 residues.

This clonotype appeared many times. This sequence joins TRBV4-1 and TRBJ2-5, with D unresolved. Germline V gene sequence: CDR1 MGHRA, CDR2 YSYEKL. Trimming removed 0 bases from V and 5 bases from J, with 16 bases in between. This CDR3 is built from 16 residues. CDR3 amino acids: CASSQDGRALGETQYF. The DNA of the CDR3 is TGCGCCAGCAGCCAAGATGGACGCGCTCTCGGGGAGACCCAGTACTTC.

Many counts were recorded for this clonotype. The V and J genes are TRBV6-2 or TRBV6-3 and TRBJ2-1, with D possibly being TRBD1 or TRBD2 (6 bases each). Germline lookup yields CDR1 MNHEY and CDR2 SVGEGT. The length of the CDR3 is 16 residues. Trimming removed 8 bases at V and 2 bases at J, with 19 bases between. The CDR3 coding sequence is TGTGCCAGCTGGGGGCAAGCAAGGGGGGCCTACAATGAGCAGTTCTTC. Translated, it gives CASWGQARGAYNEQFF.

This clonotype occurred many times. The chain employs TRBV11-2 and TRBJ2-1; unclear D gene. V was cut by 4 bases and J by 3 bases, with 7 bases left in between. Germline V gives CDR1 SGHAT, CDR2 FQNNGV. This CDR3 has 13 residues. In nucleotides, the CDR3 is TGTGCCAGCAGCTCCGAGCTCTACAATGAGCAGTTCTTC. It translates to CASSSELYNEQFF.

This chain uses TRBV20-1 with TRBJ1-1; D is ambiguous. CDR1 and CDR2 from the germline V gene are DFQATT and SNEGSKA (reference sequence). This CDR3 is built from 13 residues. V lost 5 bases to trimming and J lost 1 base, with 11 bases between them. The CDR3, as DNA: TGCAGTGCTTCCCGGTCTTCGAACACTGAAGCTTTCTTT. Its translation: CSASRSSNTEAFF.

This clonotype was recorded a few times. The rearrangement joins TRBV5-6 to TRBJ1-2; tentative D call: TRBD1 (5 bases). Trimming shortened V by 4 bases and J by 7 bases, and 14 bases separated the two germline ends. The CDR3 is 13 amino acids. Germline V gene sequence: CDR1 SGHDT, CDR2 YYEEEE. In DNA, the CDR3 is TGTGCCAGCAGCCATCTGGAGGGGTTTGGCTACACCTTC. Its protein product is CASSHLEGFGYTF.

In regard to this clonotype: Just one base apart from a much larger clone, this may be a read error. The rearrangement links TRBV12-3 or TRBV12-4 to TRBJ1-2; D may be TRBD1 (5 bases). This CDR3 region has 11 residues. Trimming removed 5 bases at V and 8 bases at J, with 9 bases between. CDR3 region: CASSRDEGYTF. In DNA form, the CDR3 reads TGTGCCAGCAGTCGGGACGAAGGCTACACCTTC.

This clonotype was seen repeatedly, ten times or more. The CDR3 sequence: CASSRPGQGARAFF. CDR3 DNA sequence: TGTGCCAGCAGCAGGCCGGGACAGGGGGCGAGGGCTTTCTTT. The chain joins TRBV7-2 to TRBJ1-1, with TRBD1 identical over 12 bases. Germline-derived CDR1 and CDR2 are SGHTA and FQGNSA. The CDR3 contains 14 residues. After removal of 5 bases from V and 11 bases from J, the junction contained 9 bases not matched to a gene.

This clonotype was seen at least ten times. The chain joins TRBV29-1 to TRBJ2-1, with a possible D match to TRBD1 (5 bases). Looked up from germline, CDR1 is SQVTM and CDR2 is ANQGSEA. Trimming took 5 bases from V and 2 from J, leaving 16 bases between them. The CDR3 consists of 15 residues. The CDR3 reads CSVRGWTNTYNEQFF. The DNA for the CDR3 is TGCAGCGTTCGCGGTTGGACAAATACCTACAATGAGCAGTTCTTC.

In this sample, this clonotype turned up many times. The rearrangement joins TRBV4-3 to TRBJ2-7, with a tentative D call TRBD2 (6 bases). From germline, CDR1 is LGHNA and CDR2 YSLEER. The CDR3 loop spans 15 amino acids. Trimming took 0 bases from V and 2 from J, leaving 11 bases between them. CDR3 sequence: CASSQDSRGTYEQYF. DNA for the CDR3: TGCGCCAGCAGCCAAGATTCGCGGGGAACCTACGAGCAGTACTTC.

This clonotype was observed at least ten times. This chain links TRBV20-1 with TRBJ2-5; D perhaps matches TRBD2 (5 bases). Trimming removed 0 bases at V and 7 bases at J, with 15 bases between. The CDR3 has 14 amino acids. The germline CDR1 and CDR2 sequences are DFQATT and SNEGSKA (reference sequence). As DNA, the CDR3 is TGCAGTGCTAGAGATCGTGGCGGGTCTGGGACCCAGTACTTC. It specifies CSARDRGGSGTQYF.

This clonotype was recorded many times. This chain connects TRBV7-9 to TRBJ1-1; D not certain. Trimming removed 10 bases at V and 7 bases at J, with 10 bases between. Per the germline V gene, CDR1 is SEHNR and CDR2 is FQNEAQ (reference sequence). This CDR3 contains 10 residues. CDR3 sequence reads: CATGWGEAFF. The CDR3 DNA is TGTGCCACCGGGTGGGGTGAAGCTTTCTTT.

The chain joins TRBV7-9 to TRBJ2-2; no reliable D call. There are 14 residues in the CDR3. V gave up 2 bases and J gave up 10 bases, with 14 bases separating them. Germline V CDR1 and CDR2: SEHNR, FQNEAQ (reference sequence). The CDR3 DNA reads as TGTGCCAGCAGCTTACCTTACAACGTCCAGGAGCTGTTTTTT. It encodes CASSLPYNVQELFF.

This clonotype has a count of ten or more. The chain uses TRBV20-1 and TRBJ2-5; a weak D match, TRBD1 (6 bases). Trimming cost V 6 bases and J 5 bases, with 19 bases left between them. The germline V gene has CDR1 DFQATT and CDR2 SNEGSKA (reference sequence). The CDR3 has 14 residues. In DNA, the CDR3 is TGCAGTGCCCCTTTCGTGGGAACAGGGGAGACCCAGTACTTC. It codes for CSAPFVGTGETQYF.

This clonotype showed up many times. This rearrangement joins TRBV5-1 to TRBJ1-1; 7 bases match TRBD1. V was clipped by 0 bases and J by 1 base; unmatched bases: 3. Germline V CDR1 and CDR2: SGHRS, YFSETQ. The CDR3 has 15 amino acids. The CDR3 bases are TGCGCCAGCAGCTTGGATTCAGGGGGGAACACTGAAGCTTTCTTT. Amino acid sequence: CASSLDSGGNTEAFF.

The table lists this clonotype with many counts. V gene TRBV5-1 combines with J gene TRBJ2-1; D ambiguous. The germline V gene encodes CDR1 SGHRS and CDR2 YFSETQ. The CDR3 length is 14 residues. V was cut by 2 bases and J by 5 bases, with 11 bases left in between. DNA for the CDR3: TGCGCCAGCAGCTTCATTAAGGTTGACAATGAGCAGTTCTTC. Its translation is CASSFIKVDNEQFF.

This clonotype was seen at least ten times. The V gene is TRBV27, the J gene TRBJ1-2; 7 bases agree with TRBD1. Germline CDR1 and CDR2: MNHEY and SMNVEV (reference sequence). The CDR3 is made up of 13 amino acids. The ends lost 2 bases at V and 8 bases at J; junction bases unmatched: 5. The CDR3 here is CASSLDRVGGYTF. In nucleotides, the CDR3 is TGTGCCAGCAGTTTAGACAGGGTGGGAGGCTACACCTTC.

This clonotype was picked up a small number of times. A much larger clone lies one base from this, so it may be a read error. This chain uses TRBV11-2 with TRBJ2-7; D remains unclear. The CDR3 sequence is 12 residues long. Germline CDR1 and CDR2: SGHAT and FQNNGV. The CDR3 sequence: CDSKGRDYEQYF. In DNA form, the CDR3 reads TGTGACAGCAAGGGCCGCGACTACGAGCAGTACTTC.